The rows below give T cell receptor beta chains drawn from one sample of a study of spatial heterogeneity in lung cancer. Each CDR3 protein is one row after TCRdb ran MiXCR on the 5' RACE reads. There are roughly 79,000 distinct CDR3 sequences in the sample; around 12% occur only once, and roughly 4.2% lies in the top ten. The source material was PBMCs, sampled at surgery. The receptors come from a male donor with early-stage non-small cell lung cancer. Each CDR3 is given with its conserved first and last residue. D genes are given only for firm matches. A clone size is listed for some rows: how often the clone was seen (once, few, many), or a class if it is expanded.

size	length	D	V	J	CDR3	DNA
many	12	TRBD1	TRBV6-2/TRBV6-3	TRBJ2-3	CASEGAGNTQYF	TGTGCCAGCGAGGGGGCTGGAAATACGCAGTATTTT
many	16	TRBD2	TRBV28	TRBJ2-3	CASSRSLAGGGDTQYF	TGTGCCAGCAGTCGGTCATTAGCGGGAGGAGGAGATACGCAGTATTTT
-	12	TRBD2	TRBV20-1	TRBJ2-1	CSARRAGNEQFF	TGCAGTGCTCGGCGAGCGGGGAATGAGCAGTTCTTC
-	16	-	TRBV19	TRBJ1-5	CASSIEGSGINQPQHF	TGTGCCAGTAGTATAGAAGGAAGCGGGATCAATCAGCCCCAGCATTTT
many	15	-	TRBV27	TRBJ1-1	CASLRGAGWNTEAFF	TGTGCCAGCCTCCGAGGGGCAGGGTGGAACACTGAAGCTTTCTTT
-	15	-	TRBV6-6	TRBJ2-7	CASSSPWTDYYEQYF	TGTGCCAGCAGTTCTCCTTGGACGGATTACTACGAGCAGTACTTC
-	15	-	TRBV5-1	TRBJ1-1	CASSRSQAVNTEAFF	TGCGCCAGCAGCAGATCACAGGCCGTGAACACTGAAGCTTTCTTT
medium-sized	15	TRBD1	TRBV28	TRBJ2-3	CASRMGQGLTDTQYF	TGTGCCAGCAGAATGGGACAGGGGTTGACAGATACGCAGTATTTT
many	14	-	TRBV12-3/TRBV12-4	TRBJ2-7	CASSLMRIPYEQYF	TGTGCCAGCAGTTTGATGAGGATTCCCTACGAGCAGTACTTC
few	14	-	TRBV19	TRBJ2-2	CASSVGQITGELFF	TGTGCCAGTAGTGTCGGACAGATCACCGGGGAGCTGTTTTTT
-	14	-	TRBV30	TRBJ1-2	CAWSEAGDLNGYTF	TGTGCCTGGAGTGAAGCAGGGGACTTGAATGGCTACACCTTC
many	13	-	TRBV20-1	TRBJ1-2	CSAQGPQDYGYTF	TGCAGTGCCCAGGGGCCCCAGGACTATGGCTACACCTTC
-	18	TRBD2	TRBV11-2	TRBJ2-1	CASSSPTVEAGGIHEQFF	TGTGCCAGCAGCTCGCCGACGGTGGAGGCGGGAGGTATCCATGAGCAGTTCTTC
many	14	TRBD1	TRBV6-4	TRBJ1-1	CASSARDSDTEAFF	TGTGCCAGCAGTGCCCGGGACAGTGACACTGAAGCTTTCTTT
-	17	TRBD2	TRBV5-1	TRBJ2-3	CASSLGTSGDSTDTQYF	TGCGCCAGCAGCTTGGGAACTAGCGGGGATTCCACAGATACGCAGTATTTT
-	10	-	TRBV12-3/TRBV12-4	TRBJ2-2	CASRGGELFF	TGTGCCAGCAGGGGAGGGGAGCTGTTTTTT
-	15	-	TRBV19	TRBJ1-1	CASSLVAALNTEAFF	TGTGCCAGTAGTCTAGTAGCAGCTTTGAACACTGAAGCTTTCTTT
-	13	TRBD1	TRBV19	TRBJ2-1	CASMDRAINEQFF	TGTGCCAGTATGGACAGGGCAATCAATGAGCAGTTCTTC
-	16	-	TRBV11-2	TRBJ2-3	CASSLDAAGSTDTQYF	TGTGCCAGCAGCTTAGACGCGGCGGGGAGCACAGATACGCAGTATTTT
few	15	-	TRBV5-6	TRBJ2-1	CASSPGEGIYNEQFF	TGTGCCAGCAGCCCTGGAGAGGGGATCTACAATGAGCAGTTCTTC
-	15	TRBD1	TRBV24-1	TRBJ1-2	CATSPTTGQWDGYTF	TGTGCCACCAGTCCGACGACAGGGCAGTGGGATGGCTACACCTTC
-	14	TRBD1	TRBV6-1	TRBJ1-1	CASSNDRAVREAFF	TGTGCCAGCAGCAATGACAGGGCAGTACGGGAAGCTTTCTTT
few	14	-	TRBV2	TRBJ2-2	CASSWDIEVGELFF	TGTGCCAGCAGTTGGGACATTGAAGTCGGGGAGCTGTTTTTT
few	16	-	TRBV7-9	TRBJ2-5	CASSLPLDGDARTQYF	TGTGCCAGCAGCTTACCCCTTGATGGCGACGCGAGGACCCAGTACTTC
-	14	TRBD2	TRBV20-1	TRBJ2-7	CSARAGLAVDEQYF	TGCAGTGCTAGAGCGGGACTAGCGGTAGACGAGCAGTACTTC
-	16	TRBD2	TRBV7-3	TRBJ2-3	CASSTFIGGGTDTQYF	TGTGCCAGCAGCACCTTTATCGGGGGGGGGACAGATACGCAGTATTTT
-	14	-	TRBV3-1	TRBJ2-7	CASSLGTSSYEQYF	TGTGCCAGCAGCCTTGGGACGAGCTCCTACGAGCAGTACTTC
-	14	-	TRBV12-5	TRBJ1-1	CASGLVPSYTEAFF	TGTGCTAGTGGTTTGGTACCGAGTTACACTGAAGCTTTCTTT
-	17	-	TRBV11-2	TRBJ2-2	CASSLVVGAGDTGELFF	TGTGCCAGCAGCTTAGTTGTTGGGGCAGGAGACACCGGGGAGCTGTTTTTT
many	14	-	TRBV5-1	TRBJ2-7	CASRNPSASYEQYF	TGCGCCAGCAGGAACCCTAGCGCCTCCTACGAGCAGTACTTC
-	14	TRBD2	TRBV19	TRBJ2-1	CASSSGDYYNEQFF	TGTGCCAGTAGTAGCGGGGACTACTACAATGAGCAGTTCTTC
-	12	-	TRBV29-1	TRBJ2-1	CSVGEGDNEQFF	TGCAGCGTTGGGGAGGGGGACAATGAGCAGTTCTTC
once	17	-	TRBV3-1	TRBJ1-4	CASSQDLGRTTNEKLFF	TGTGCCAGCAGCCAAGATCTAGGACGAACAACTAATGAAAAACTGTTTTTT
-	15	-	TRBV6-5	TRBJ2-5	CASSSIPSGQETQYF	TGTGCCAGCAGTTCCATCCCGAGCGGTCAAGAGACCCAGTACTTC
few	14	-	TRBV12-3/TRBV12-4	TRBJ1-2	CASSLDPKRRGYTF	TGTGCCAGCAGTTTAGATCCGAAGCGTCGTGGCTACACCTTC
-	14	-	TRBV29-1	TRBJ2-5	CSVVGTTGQETQYF	TGCAGCGTCGTGGGGACAACTGGGCAAGAGACCCAGTACTTC
many	12	-	TRBV3-1	TRBJ1-2	CASSQNSYGYTF	TGTGCCAGCAGCCAGAACAGCTATGGCTACACCTTC
-	14	TRBD1	TRBV20-1	TRBJ2-7	CSAEAQGAPYEQYF	TGCAGTGCTGAGGCTCAGGGGGCTCCCTACGAGCAGTACTTC
few	16	TRBD2	TRBV29-1	TRBJ2-1	CSVAGLASISYNEQFF	TGCAGCGTTGCAGGACTAGCGTCGATCTCCTACAATGAGCAGTTCTTC
few	14	TRBD2	TRBV20-1	TRBJ2-2	CSAISGGSSRELFF	TGCAGTGCAATCTCGGGGGGATCTTCCCGGGAGCTGTTTTTT
few	16	TRBD1	TRBV5-1	TRBJ1-1	CASNLDRGAGYTEAFF	TGCGCCAGCAACCTCGACAGGGGTGCTGGGTACACTGAAGCTTTCTTT